This T cell receptor beta chain was identified in a study of blood T cell repertoires in COVID-19. Study-level background: In each case, the material was cDNA or gDNA derived from T cells, B-cell-depleted T cells, or PBMCs.

The germline V gene has CDR1 GTSNPN and CDR2 SVGIG (reference sequence). The CDR3 is made up of 14 amino acids. With V trimmed by 1 base and J by 3 bases, 5 bases remained unmatched. TCRdb's table, derived via immunoSEQ multiplex PCR, lists solely in-frame clones and lacks some. The sample has approximately 180,000 clones, approximately 85% seen once. Assignments of participants to cohorts depended upon their own reported clinical history. Sequencing input: PBMCs or T cells enriched from blood (not recorded which). The receptor was derived from a man aged 40-49 years who had recovered from COVID-19. The gene calls are TRBV30 and TRBJ2-5; 7 bases are a match to TRBD1. CDR3 residues: CAWSGGRGKETQYF. DNA of the CDR3: TGTGCCTGGAGTGGAGGCAGGGGGAAAGAGACCCAGTACTTC.